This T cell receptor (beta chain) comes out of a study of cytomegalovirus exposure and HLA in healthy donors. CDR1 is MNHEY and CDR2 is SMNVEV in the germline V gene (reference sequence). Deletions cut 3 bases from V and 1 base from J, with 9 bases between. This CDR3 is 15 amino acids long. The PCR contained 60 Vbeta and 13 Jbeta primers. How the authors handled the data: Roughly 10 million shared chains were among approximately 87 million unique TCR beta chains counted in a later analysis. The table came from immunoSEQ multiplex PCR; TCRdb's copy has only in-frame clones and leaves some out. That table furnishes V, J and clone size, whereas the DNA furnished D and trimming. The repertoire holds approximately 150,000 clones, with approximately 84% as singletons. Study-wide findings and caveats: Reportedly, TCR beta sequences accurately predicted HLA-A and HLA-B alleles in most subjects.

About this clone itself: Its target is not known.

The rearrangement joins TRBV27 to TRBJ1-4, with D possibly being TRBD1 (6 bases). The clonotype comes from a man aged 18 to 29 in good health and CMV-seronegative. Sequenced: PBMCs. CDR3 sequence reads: CASSFSRGTNEKLFF. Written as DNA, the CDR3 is TGTGCCAGCAGTTTTAGCAGGGGAACTAATGAAAAACTGTTTTTT. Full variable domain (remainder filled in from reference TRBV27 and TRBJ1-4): EAQVTQNPRYLITVTGKKLTVTCSQNMNHEYMSWYRQDPGLGLRQIYYSMNVEVTDKGDVPEGYKVSRKEKRNFPLILESPSPNQTSLYFCASSFSRGTNEKLFFGSGTQLSVL.